The entry that follows covers one T cell receptor beta chain sequence. This specimen belongs to a study of shared clonotypes between healthy human individuals. Profiling relied on immunoSEQ multiplex PCR, and the TCRdb table lists in-frame clones only, not all of them. The sample has 550,000 to 800,000 clones, around two thirds seen once. Germline values: CDR1 SGHKS, CDR2 YYEKEE (reference sequence). The CDR3 has 16 residues. Trimming shortened V by 1 base and J by 2 bases, and 13 bases separated the two germline ends. The chain employs TRBV5-5 and TRBJ1-3; no definite D call. Sample: memory CD4+ T cells sorted from blood. Indicated subset: CD45RA-negative fraction. The source is a woman in her twenties or thirties in good health. The CDR3 loop is CASSLMLNQPGNTIYF. The CDR3 coding sequence is TGTGCCAGCAGCTTGATGCTAAATCAACCTGGAAACACCATATATTTT.